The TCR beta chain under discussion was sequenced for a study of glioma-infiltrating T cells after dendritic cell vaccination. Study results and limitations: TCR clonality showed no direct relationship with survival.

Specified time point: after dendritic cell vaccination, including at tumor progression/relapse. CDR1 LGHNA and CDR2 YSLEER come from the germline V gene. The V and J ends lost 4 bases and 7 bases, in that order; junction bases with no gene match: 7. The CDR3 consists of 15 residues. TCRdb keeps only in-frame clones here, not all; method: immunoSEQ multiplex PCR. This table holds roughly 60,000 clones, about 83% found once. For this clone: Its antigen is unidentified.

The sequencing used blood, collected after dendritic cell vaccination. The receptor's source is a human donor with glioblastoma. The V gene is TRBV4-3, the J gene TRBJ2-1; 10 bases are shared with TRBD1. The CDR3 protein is CASSRGTGVRNEQFF. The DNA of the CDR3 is TGCGCCAGCAGCCGAGGGACAGGGGTAAGGAATGAGCAGTTCTTC.